This T cell receptor (beta chain) was obtained from a study of graft-versus-host responses after intestinal transplantation. Points from the study as a whole: Recipient marrow contained GvH clones, some of which appeared first in ileum or blood. The study found high graft-versus-host to host-versus-graft clonal ratios in allografts of patients with graft-donor T cell macrochimerism.

Tissue from the graft was processed to free its intraepithelial and lamina propria lymphocytes. As concerns this clone: The antigen is unknown.

The table came from immunoSEQ multiplex PCR; TCRdb's copy has only in-frame clones and leaves some out. The sample records more than 15,000 clones, approximately 79% being singletons. This specimen consisted of ileum tissue, obtained approximately 61 weeks after intestinal transplant. This sequence was found in a human patient who received an intestinal transplant, so some T cells may come from the graft donor.

The CDR3 DNA sequence: TGTGCCATCAAGGACAGTCTCTCCTACAATGAGCAGTTCTTC. Its protein is CAIKDSLSYNEQFF. The chain carries TRBV10-3 and TRBJ2-1; D is possibly TRBD1 (6 bases). V was clipped by 7 bases and J by 0 bases, with 10 bases between them. Germline CDR1 reads ENHRY; CDR2 reads SYGVKD. CDR3 size: 14 residues.